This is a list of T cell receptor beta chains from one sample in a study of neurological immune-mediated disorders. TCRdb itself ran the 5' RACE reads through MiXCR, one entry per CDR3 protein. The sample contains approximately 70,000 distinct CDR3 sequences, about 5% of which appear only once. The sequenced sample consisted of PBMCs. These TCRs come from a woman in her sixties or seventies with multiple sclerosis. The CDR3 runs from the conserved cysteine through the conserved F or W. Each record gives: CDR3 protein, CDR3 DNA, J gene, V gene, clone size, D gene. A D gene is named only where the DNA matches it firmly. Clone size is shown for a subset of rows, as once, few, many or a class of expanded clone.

cdr3_aa: CSARDASRGLTDTQYF
cdr3_nt: TGCAGTGCTAGAGACGCCTCACGGGGCCTCACAGATACGCAGTATTTT
j_call: TRBJ2-3
v_call: TRBV20-1
clone_size: many
d_call: .

cdr3_aa: CASSPSPGGEQFF
cdr3_nt: TGTGCCAGCAGCCCCTCGCCGGGTGGTGAGCAGTTCTTC
j_call: TRBJ2-1
v_call: TRBV7-9
clone_size: many
d_call: .

cdr3_aa: CSASAGASNEQFF
cdr3_nt: TGCAGTGCTTCCGCGGGAGCCTCGAATGAGCAGTTCTTC
j_call: TRBJ2-1
v_call: TRBV20-1
clone_size: many
d_call: TRBD2

cdr3_aa: CASSLIFSSGYYEQYF
cdr3_nt: TGTGCCAGCAGTTTAATTTTTTCTAGCGGATACTACGAGCAGTACTTC
j_call: TRBJ2-7
v_call: TRBV28
clone_size: .
d_call: TRBD2

cdr3_aa: CSVGGEGRKNEKLFF
cdr3_nt: TGCAGCGTTGGAGGGGAAGGGAGGAAGAATGAAAAACTGTTTTTT
j_call: TRBJ1-4
v_call: TRBV29-1
clone_size: many
d_call: .

cdr3_aa: CASRKGTGERTEAFF
cdr3_nt: TGTGCCAGCAGAAAAGGGACAGGGGAGAGAACTGAAGCTTTCTTT
j_call: TRBJ1-1
v_call: TRBV6-5
clone_size: many
d_call: TRBD1

cdr3_aa: CAWRVGNGYTF
cdr3_nt: TGTGCCTGGAGGGTGGGGAATGGCTACACCTTC
j_call: TRBJ1-2
v_call: TRBV30
clone_size: .
d_call: .

cdr3_aa: CASSPVYGGEAFF
cdr3_nt: TGTGCCAGCTCACCCGTGTATGGCGGGGAAGCTTTCTTT
j_call: TRBJ1-1
v_call: TRBV18
clone_size: many
d_call: .

cdr3_aa: CSAHAVQDTQYF
cdr3_nt: TGCAGCGCCCACGCGGTACAAGATACGCAGTATTTT
j_call: TRBJ2-3
v_call: TRBV29-1
clone_size: many
d_call: .

cdr3_aa: CSGGPYEQYF
cdr3_nt: TGCAGTGGTGGTCCATACGAGCAGTACTTC
j_call: TRBJ2-7
v_call: TRBV20-1
clone_size: many
d_call: .

cdr3_aa: CASSEALPGANQPQHF
cdr3_nt: TGTGCCAGCAGTGAAGCGCTTCCGGGGGCCAATCAGCCCCAGCATTTT
j_call: TRBJ1-5
v_call: TRBV6-1
clone_size: many
d_call: .

cdr3_aa: CASSLDRVPGEQFF
cdr3_nt: TGCGCCAGCAGCTTGGATCGTGTGCCCGGGGAGCAGTTCTTC
j_call: TRBJ2-1
v_call: TRBV5-1
clone_size: .
d_call: .

cdr3_aa: CASGPGRESFTDTQYF
cdr3_nt: TGTGCTAGTGGCCCCGGAAGGGAATCATTCACAGATACGCAGTATTTT
j_call: TRBJ2-3
v_call: TRBV12-5
clone_size: many
d_call: .

cdr3_aa: CSAREGAGTGDTQYF
cdr3_nt: TGCAGTGCTAGAGAGGGGGCGGGAACTGGAGATACGCAGTATTTT
j_call: TRBJ2-3
v_call: TRBV20-1
clone_size: many
d_call: .

cdr3_aa: CASSPEGGGNTEAFF
cdr3_nt: TGCGCCAGCAGCCCAGAGGGAGGGGGGAACACTGAAGCTTTCTTT
j_call: TRBJ1-1
v_call: TRBV5-1
clone_size: many
d_call: .

cdr3_aa: CSAWRGGANVLTF
cdr3_nt: TGCAGTGCGTGGAGGGGGGGGGCCAACGTCCTGACTTTC
j_call: TRBJ2-6
v_call: TRBV20-1
clone_size: many
d_call: .

cdr3_aa: CASSLGQVYEQYF
cdr3_nt: TGTGCCAGCAGCTTAGGGCAGGTCTACGAGCAGTACTTC
j_call: TRBJ2-7
v_call: TRBV7-9
clone_size: many
d_call: .

cdr3_aa: CSASGKPDGEPQHF
cdr3_nt: TGCAGTGCTTCCGGGAAACCCGACGGGGAGCCCCAGCATTTT
j_call: TRBJ1-5
v_call: TRBV20-1
clone_size: many
d_call: .

cdr3_aa: CSARPLDRGGFSGNTIYF
cdr3_nt: TGCAGTGCTCGGCCTCTAGACAGGGGTGGGTTCTCTGGAAACACCATATATTTT
j_call: TRBJ1-3
v_call: TRBV20-1
clone_size: .
d_call: TRBD1

cdr3_aa: CASSQGTGRTEAFF
cdr3_nt: TGTGCCAGCAGCCAAGGGACGGGACGGACTGAAGCTTTCTTT
j_call: TRBJ1-1
v_call: TRBV3-1
clone_size: many
d_call: .

cdr3_aa: CASSFRDREAGEQFF
cdr3_nt: TGCGCCAGCAGCTTTAGGGACAGGGAGGCTGGTGAGCAGTTCTTC
j_call: TRBJ2-1
v_call: TRBV5-1
clone_size: many
d_call: TRBD1

cdr3_aa: CASSAMGGANVLTF
cdr3_nt: TGTGCCAGCAGTGCCATGGGGGGAGCCAACGTCCTGACTTTC
j_call: TRBJ2-6
v_call: TRBV6-5
clone_size: few
d_call: .

cdr3_aa: CAFLGTGGSEAFF
cdr3_nt: TGTGCCTTCCTAGGGACAGGGGGTTCTGAAGCTTTCTTT
j_call: TRBJ1-1
v_call: TRBV30
clone_size: many
d_call: TRBD1

cdr3_aa: CASSLMNTEAFF
cdr3_nt: TGTGCCAGCAGTTTAATGAACACTGAAGCTTTCTTT
j_call: TRBJ1-1
v_call: TRBV6-2/TRBV6-3
clone_size: many
d_call: .

cdr3_aa: CASSQTPSWGEAFF
cdr3_nt: TGCGCCAGCAGCCAAACCCCCTCCTGGGGAGAAGCTTTCTTT
j_call: TRBJ1-1
v_call: TRBV4-1
clone_size: many
d_call: .

cdr3_aa: CATSRGGVDTQYF
cdr3_nt: TGTGCCACCAGCAGAGGCGGTGTAGATACGCAGTATTTT
j_call: TRBJ2-3
v_call: TRBV15
clone_size: many
d_call: .

cdr3_aa: CSALADEYNEQFF
cdr3_nt: TGCAGTGCGTTAGCAGATGAGTACAATGAGCAGTTCTTC
j_call: TRBJ2-1
v_call: TRBV20-1
clone_size: many
d_call: .

cdr3_aa: CASSLGQGGKNTEAFF
cdr3_nt: TGTGCCAGCAGCTTAGGTCAGGGAGGGAAGAACACTGAAGCTTTCTTT
j_call: TRBJ1-1
v_call: TRBV5-5
clone_size: .
d_call: .

cdr3_aa: CASIRGDRIGYEQFF
cdr3_nt: TGTGCCAGCATCCGGGGAGACCGGATCGGATATGAGCAGTTCTTC
j_call: TRBJ2-1
v_call: TRBV12-3/TRBV12-4
clone_size: many
d_call: .

cdr3_aa: CASSSGQGRGTEAFF
cdr3_nt: TGTGCCAGCAGCTCTGGACAGGGCAGGGGGACTGAAGCTTTCTTT
j_call: TRBJ1-1
v_call: TRBV7-2
clone_size: many
d_call: TRBD1

cdr3_aa: CSVGSRETDTQYF
cdr3_nt: TGCAGCGTTGGGTCTCGGGAGACAGATACGCAGTATTTT
j_call: TRBJ2-3
v_call: TRBV29-1
clone_size: many
d_call: .

cdr3_aa: CASSDENYTF
cdr3_nt: TGTGCCAGCAGTGACGAAAACTACACCTTC
j_call: TRBJ1-2
v_call: TRBV6-4
clone_size: .
d_call: .

cdr3_aa: CASSLIGGGDDSPLHF
cdr3_nt: TGTGCCAGCAGCTTAATCGGAGGGGGTGACGATTCACCCCTCCACTTT
j_call: TRBJ1-6
v_call: TRBV5-6
clone_size: many
d_call: .

cdr3_aa: CATSRDDDRPPVAGTSTDTQYF
cdr3_nt: TGTGCCACCAGCAGAGATGATGATCGCCCTCCCGTAGCGGGAACTAGCACAGATACGCAGTATTTT
j_call: TRBJ2-3
v_call: TRBV15
clone_size: many
d_call: TRBD2

cdr3_aa: CASSSGGGLYGYTF
cdr3_nt: TGTGCCAGCAGTTCAGGAGGTGGACTCTATGGCTACACCTTC
j_call: TRBJ1-2
v_call: TRBV12-3/TRBV12-4
clone_size: many
d_call: .

cdr3_aa: CASSAYSGTGVYEQYF
cdr3_nt: TGTGCCAGCAGTGCTTACTCCGGGACAGGGGTCTACGAGCAGTACTTC
j_call: TRBJ2-7
v_call: TRBV6-1
clone_size: many
d_call: TRBD1

cdr3_aa: CASSFETSNNEQFF
cdr3_nt: TGCGCCAGCAGCTTTGAGACTAGCAACAATGAGCAGTTCTTC
j_call: TRBJ2-1
v_call: TRBV5-1
clone_size: few
d_call: TRBD2

cdr3_aa: CASSLAARTGAYNSPLHF
cdr3_nt: TGCGCCAGCAGCTTGGCCGCTAGGACAGGAGCATATAATTCACCCCTCCACTTT
j_call: TRBJ1-6
v_call: TRBV5-1
clone_size: many
d_call: TRBD1

cdr3_aa: CASRADRDYGYTF
cdr3_nt: TGTGCCAGCAGAGCGGACAGGGACTATGGCTACACCTTC
j_call: TRBJ1-2
v_call: TRBV12-3/TRBV12-4
clone_size: many
d_call: TRBD1

cdr3_aa: CSARGWGSSADTQYF
cdr3_nt: TGCAGTGCTAGAGGCTGGGGTTCGAGCGCAGATACGCAGTATTTT
j_call: TRBJ2-3
v_call: TRBV20-1
clone_size: many
d_call: .

cdr3_aa: CSAAAQGGYNTGELFF
cdr3_nt: TGCAGTGCTGCTGCCCAGGGCGGATATAACACCGGGGAGCTGTTTTTT
j_call: TRBJ2-2
v_call: TRBV20-1
clone_size: many
d_call: .

cdr3_aa: CASRLGQLTTEAFF
cdr3_nt: TGTGCCAGCAGATTGGGACAGCTCACCACTGAAGCTTTCTTT
j_call: TRBJ1-1
v_call: TRBV6-5
clone_size: few
d_call: TRBD1

cdr3_aa: CASSSREEAFF
cdr3_nt: TGCGCCAGCAGCTCCAGGGAGGAAGCTTTCTTT
j_call: TRBJ1-1
v_call: TRBV5-1
clone_size: .
d_call: .

cdr3_aa: CASSLAQNTEAFF
cdr3_nt: TGCGCCAGCAGCTTGGCGCAGAACACTGAAGCTTTCTTT
j_call: TRBJ1-1
v_call: TRBV5-1
clone_size: many
d_call: .

cdr3_aa: CASIGGYTF
cdr3_nt: TGTGCCAGCATTGGTGGCTACACCTTC
j_call: TRBJ1-2
v_call: TRBV6-2/TRBV6-3
clone_size: .
d_call: .

cdr3_aa: CASSVQREQSYNEQFF
cdr3_nt: TGTGCCAGCAGTGTACAGCGGGAGCAGTCCTACAATGAGCAGTTCTTC
j_call: TRBJ2-1
v_call: TRBV6-1
clone_size: many
d_call: TRBD2

cdr3_aa: CSVDSSQETQYF
cdr3_nt: TGCAGCGTTGATAGCAGCCAAGAGACCCAGTACTTC
j_call: TRBJ2-5
v_call: TRBV29-1
clone_size: .
d_call: .

cdr3_aa: CSERTGNTEAFF
cdr3_nt: TGCAGTGAGCGGACAGGGAACACTGAAGCTTTCTTT
j_call: TRBJ1-1
v_call: TRBV20-1
clone_size: .
d_call: TRBD1

cdr3_aa: CASSVGPGAGELFF
cdr3_nt: TGTGCCAGCAGTGTGGGACCGGGAGCCGGGGAGCTGTTTTTT
j_call: TRBJ2-2
v_call: TRBV6-4
clone_size: many
d_call: .

cdr3_aa: CASSLAGLEGDEQFF
cdr3_nt: TGTGCCAGCAGCTTAGCGGGACTAGAGGGTGATGAGCAGTTCTTC
j_call: TRBJ2-1
v_call: TRBV7-8
clone_size: many
d_call: TRBD2

cdr3_aa: CASSQDPGQGLRREQYF
cdr3_nt: TGCGCCAGCAGCCAAGATCCGGGACAGGGGTTACGGCGGGAGCAGTACTTC
j_call: TRBJ2-7
v_call: TRBV4-1
clone_size: many
d_call: TRBD1

cdr3_aa: CASSQALGQGSKAFF
cdr3_nt: TGCGCCAGCAGCCAAGCCCTCGGACAGGGGAGTAAAGCTTTCTTT
j_call: TRBJ1-1
v_call: TRBV4-1
clone_size: many
d_call: TRBD1

cdr3_aa: CASSRSPGHSVDGYTF
cdr3_nt: TGCGCCAGCAGCCGGAGTCCGGGACACTCGGTGGATGGCTACACCTTC
j_call: TRBJ1-2
v_call: TRBV4-1
clone_size: few
d_call: .

cdr3_aa: CASSLVGTGIDYGYTF
cdr3_nt: TGTGCCAGCAGCTTGGTTGGGACAGGGATTGACTATGGCTACACCTTC
j_call: TRBJ1-2
v_call: TRBV5-6
clone_size: many
d_call: TRBD1